A single sample is the source of the 20 T cell receptor beta chains below, sequenced in a study of T cells expressing NK-cell markers. Using the 5' RACE reads, TCRdb records one entry per CDR3 protein without DNA. Listed are approximately 440,000 distinct CDR3 sequences; 1.4% falls within the top ten. Sequenced sample: blood T cells: a sorted CD56 or NKG2C T cell subset, CD4+ or CD8+ T cells, or bulk PBMC T cells (not recorded which). The receptors were sampled from a woman aged 50 to 60 in good health.

The CDR3: CASSPLAATDNQPQHF. The V gene is TRBV18, the J gene TRBJ1-5. This CDR3 region has 16 residues. Germline V lookup: CDR1 KGHSH, CDR2 LQKENI.

V usage is TRBV3-1 and J usage is TRBJ1-3. In germline, CDR1 is LGHDT, CDR2 YNNKEL (reference sequence). The CDR3 spans 17 residues. The CDR3 loop reads CASSRFSTSSSGNTIYF.

The CDR3: CASSGQGADTEAFF. The chain joins TRBV6-1 to TRBJ1-1; lacking DNA, the TRBD1 call made by TCRdb goes unchecked. CDR3 size: 14 residues. The germline CDR1 and CDR2 sequences are MNHNS and SASEGT.

The rearrangement uses TRBV15 and TRBJ1-1; TCRdb reports TRBD1, a call that lacks DNA to check it against. The CDR3 is made up of 12 amino acids. Looked up from germline, CDR1 is LNHNV and CDR2 is YYDKDF (reference sequence). Here the CDR3 reads CATSGQGAEAFF. Together with reference TRBV15 and TRBJ1-1, the CDR3 gives the full variable domain: DAMVIQNPRYQVTQFGKPVTLSCSQTLNHNVMYWYQQKSSQAPKLLFHYYDKDFNNEADTPDNFQSRRPNTSFCFLDIRSPGLGDTAMYLCATSGQGAEAFFGQGTRLTVV.

The chain is built from TRBV12-3 or TRBV12-4 and TRBJ1-2; TCRdb proposes TRBD1, but this gene call is untestable without DNA. CDR3 size: 17 residues. This CDR3 is CASSLWDWGNPLYGYTF.

The chain employs TRBV20-1 and TRBJ2-6; TCRdb reports TRBD1, a call that lacks DNA to check it against. The length of the CDR3 is 18 residues. The germline V gene encodes CDR1 DFQATT and CDR2 SNEGSKA (reference sequence). CDR3 loop: CSARTGTGGLSGANVLTF.

J is TRBJ2-3 and V is TRBV7-3; TCRdb's D call, TRBD1, is unchecked because there is no DNA. This CDR3 contains 14 residues. Germline-derived CDR1 and CDR2 are SGHTA and FQGTGA. The CDR3 spells CASRSRESQDTQYF.

The V and J genes are TRBV20-1 and TRBJ2-1. Germline CDR1 is DFQATT and CDR2 is SNEGSKA (reference sequence). The CDR3 is made up of 15 amino acids. CDR3 protein: CSASKDQDPFNEQFF.

This chain links TRBV7-9 with TRBJ2-3; as DNA is missing, the TRBD2 call by TCRdb cannot be tested. CDR1 is SEHNR, CDR2 FQNEAQ, per germline (reference sequence). The CDR3 is made up of 16 amino acids. CDR3 sequence: CASSLMGLAGTDTQYF. The whole variable domain, filled in from reference TRBV7-9 and TRBJ2-3, reads DTGVSQNPRHKITKRGQNVTFRCDPISEHNRLYWYRQTLGQGPEFLTYFQNEAQLEKSRLLSDRFSAERPKGSFSTLEIQRTEQGDSAMYLCASSLMGLAGTDTQYFGPGTRLTVL.

The V gene is TRBV3-1, the J gene TRBJ2-7. CDR1 is LGHDT, CDR2 YNNKEL, per germline (reference sequence). The CDR3 consists of 14 residues. CDR3 sequence: CASSPLPTSYEQYF.

The chain is built from TRBV25-1 and TRBJ1-1; TCRdb returns TRBD1, unconfirmable since there is no DNA. The CDR3 length is 15 residues. Per germline, CDR1 MGHDK and CDR2 SYGVNS. This CDR3 is CASSRYGTGHTEAFF.

The chain carries TRBV12-3 or TRBV12-4 and TRBJ2-7; TCRdb reports TRBD1, a call that lacks DNA to check it against. The CDR3 consists of 15 residues. The CDR3 is CASSPAWGAMAEQYF.

This chain uses TRBV5-4 with TRBJ2-5; TCRdb proposes TRBD1, but this gene call is untestable without DNA. The germline V gene has CDR1 SGHNT and CDR2 YYREEE (reference sequence). The CDR3 extends over 16 amino acids. CDR3 loop: CASSDTGNQIGETQYF.

The V gene is TRBV6-5, the J gene TRBJ1-1. CDR3 length equals 13 residues. The germline V gene encodes CDR1 MNHEY and CDR2 SVGAGI. The CDR3 here is CASSYSTGGEAFF.

This chain uses TRBV4-1 with TRBJ1-3; TCRdb reports TRBD1, a call that lacks DNA to check it against. Germline values: CDR1 MGHRA, CDR2 YSYEKL. The CDR3 loop spans 15 amino acids. The CDR3 is CASSQVDTFGNTIYF.

CDR3 loop: CASNGYNEQFF. The genes are TRBV7-8 and TRBJ2-1. The CDR3 spans 11 residues. Germline V CDR1 and CDR2: SGHVS, FQNEAQ.

The chain is built from TRBV5-1 and TRBJ1-4; TCRdb reports TRBD1, a call that lacks DNA to check it against. CDR3 length: 13 residues. CDR1 SGHRS and CDR2 YFSETQ come from the germline V gene. The CDR3 loop is CASSLTGTVGLFF.

The CDR3 here is CASSDARGVTDTQYF. The chain is built from TRBV25-1 and TRBJ2-3; no DNA is available, so the TRBD1 call from TCRdb remains unchecked. Per the germline V gene, CDR1 is MGHDK and CDR2 is SYGVNS. This CDR3 contains 15 residues.

This sequence joins TRBV7-2 and TRBJ2-2; TCRdb gives TRBD2 as the D gene, but with no DNA this cannot be confirmed. The CDR3 contains 13 residues. Per the germline V gene, CDR1 is SGHTA and CDR2 is FQGNSA. CDR3 protein: CASSAGTFGELFF. Complete variable domain (other parts from reference TRBV7-2 and TRBJ2-2): GAGVSQSPSNKVTEKGKDVELRCDPISGHTALYWYRQSLGQGLEFLIYFQGNSAPDKSGLPSDRFSAERTGGSVSTLTIQRTQQEDSAVYLCASSAGTFGELFFGEGSRLTVL.

The rearrangement joins TRBV2 to TRBJ2-1. Germline assignment: CDR1 SNHLY and CDR2 FYNNEI. This CDR3 contains 15 residues. CDR3 sequence reads: CASNVGLSSYNEQFF.